Listed below are T cell receptor beta chains from one sample, sequenced in a study of OX40 agonist ivuxolimab in advanced cancers. TCRdb's copy holds only in-frame clones and misses some; the assay was immunoSEQ multiplex PCR. Of over 30,000 clones detected, approximately 78% appear once; the ten largest clones hold about 2%. This specimen consisted of CD4+ or CD8+ T cells sorted from blood, obtained in a trial of the OX40 agonist ivuxolimab. These TCRs come from an adult with an advanced solid tumor such as melanoma, head and neck, liver or kidney cancer. CDR3s include the opening cysteine and the closing phenylalanine or tryptophan. D genes are given only for firm matches. Only some rows state a clone size, as once, few, many or a class for expanded clones.

>TRBV18|.|.|TRBJ2-1
TGTGCCAGCTCACCACTGGCGGTCAGCTCCTACAATGAGCAGTTCTTC
CASSPLAVSSYNEQFF
>TRBV25-1|.|TRBD1|TRBJ2-7
TGTGCCAGCAGTGGGACAGGCTCCTCCTACGAGCAGTACTTC
CASSGTGSSYEQYF
>TRBV5-1|once|TRBD1|TRBJ1-6
TGCGCCAGCAGCTTGGTGGGGGGACAGGACAGTTCACCCCTCCACTTT
CASSLVGGQDSSPLHF